This passage covers 11 T cell receptor beta chains from one sample sequenced in a study of blood T cell repertoires in COVID-19. Profiling relied on immunoSEQ multiplex PCR, and the TCRdb table lists in-frame clones only, not all of them. The sample holds 200,000 to 300,000 clones, over 70% seen once. Sequenced material: peripheral blood. These receptors came from a woman in her thirties or forties who had recovered from COVID-19.

V is TRBV6-6 and J is TRBJ2-3; D is perhaps TRBD2 (5 bases). This CDR3 is 15 amino acids long. The V end lost 0 bases, the J end lost 6 bases, and 13 bases lay between the germline ends. Per the germline V gene, CDR1 is MNHNY and CDR2 is SVGAGI (reference sequence). Here the CDR3 DNA reads TGTGCCAGCAGTTACTCGGGCTCATTAGCGGATACGCAGTATTTT. Encoded protein: CASSYSGSLADTQYF.

DNA for the CDR3: TGTGCCAGCTCACCGGACAGCTCCTACAATGAGCAGTTCTTC. Its protein product is CASSPDSSYNEQFF. The rearrangement joins TRBV18 to TRBJ2-1; possible D gene TRBD1, 6 bases. Trimming took off 3 bases at V and 0 bases at J, with 6 bases between the two ends. The CDR3 has 14 amino acids. Germline lookup yields CDR1 KGHSH and CDR2 LQKENI.

V is TRBV7-8 and J is TRBJ1-1, with D tentatively TRBD1 (5 bases). This CDR3 comprises 14 residues. V lost 6 bases, J lost 4 bases, and 15 bases lay in between. Germline V gene data show CDR1 as SGHVS and CDR2 as FQNEAQ. CDR3 sequence reads: CASRRLGVGTEAFF. The DNA for the CDR3 is TGTGCCAGCAGACGGTTAGGGGTCGGCACTGAAGCTTTCTTT.

The chain links TRBV18 to TRBJ1-2, with D hard to call. Germline CDR1 is KGHSH and CDR2 is LQKENI. V was cut by 2 bases and J by 4 bases, with 11 bases left in between. CDR3 length equals 14 residues. The chain's CDR3 is CASSPSGQAYGYTF. CDR3 sequence (DNA): TGTGCCAGCTCACCATCTGGTCAGGCCTATGGCTACACCTTC.

This CDR3 reads CASSPRGGNYGYTF. The CDR3 bases are TGTGCCAGCAGCCCCCGGGGGGGTAACTATGGCTACACCTTC. The chain uses TRBV5-5 and TRBJ1-2; D possibly corresponds to TRBD1 (5 bases). This CDR3 has 14 residues. The V gene's germline CDR1 is SGHKS and CDR2 YYEKEE (reference sequence). V was trimmed by 4 bases and J by 1 base, leaving 11 bases between them.

The chain recombines TRBV9 with TRBJ2-7; 7 positions match TRBD2. Germline CDR1 is SGDLS and CDR2 is YYNGEE. CDR3 length equals 14 residues. V trimming: 3 bases; J trimming: 3 bases; junction bases outside the gene matches: 6. This CDR3 reads CASSAGGGYYEQYF. The CDR3 DNA follows: TGTGCCAGCAGCGCTGGGGGGGGTTACTACGAGCAGTACTTC.

The chain combines TRBV7-9 with TRBJ1-1; TRBD1 might be the D (5 bases). Between the trimmed V and J ends, which lost 1 base and 4 bases, there was a span of 25 bases. CDR1 and CDR2 (germline): SEHNR, FQNEAQ (reference sequence). This CDR3 spans 19 amino acids. The chain's CDR3 is CASSLVGRRVGQGITEAFF. In nucleotides, the CDR3 is TGTGCCAGCAGCTTAGTGGGAAGAAGGGTGGGCCAGGGAATCACTGAAGCTTTCTTT.

This clone has just one count. The chain combines TRBV7-9 with TRBJ1-2; D not certain. Germline CDR1 SEHNR, CDR2 FQNEAQ (reference sequence). The CDR3 is 12 amino acids. V dropped 6 bases and J dropped 3 bases, with 8 bases sitting between them. The CDR3: CASSGQYYGYTF. The CDR3 DNA reads as TGTGCCAGCAGTGGCCAGTACTATGGCTACACCTTC.

This chain links TRBV24-1 with TRBJ1-5; unclear D gene. CDR3 size: 14 residues. Trimming pared 3 bases from V and 0 bases from J, leaving 5 bases between. CDR1 is KGHDR, CDR2 SFDVKD, per germline. The CDR3, as DNA: TGTGCCACCAGTGATGAGAATAGCAATCAGCCCCAGCATTTT. It encodes CATSDENSNQPQHF.

The J gene is TRBJ2-5, the V gene TRBV9; 7 positions match TRBD2. CDR3 length equals 14 residues. V shed 1 base, J shed 4 bases, and the junction held 4 bases outside the gene matches. Germline CDR1 reads SGDLS; CDR2 reads YYNGEE. The CDR3 sequence: CASSVTSARETQYF. In nucleotides, the CDR3 is TGTGCCAGCAGCGTAACTAGCGCTCGAGAGACCCAGTACTTC.

The chain combines TRBV3-1 (or the pseudogene TRBV3-2) with TRBJ1-1, with D unresolved. CDR3 size: 15 residues. Germline V lookup: CDR1 LGHDT, CDR2 YNNKEL (reference sequence). Trimming took off 4 bases at V and 1 base at J, with 13 bases between the two ends. For the CDR3, the DNA is TGTGCCAGCAGCCGAATAGGACGGGGGAACACTGAAGCTTTCTTT. Residues: CASSRIGRGNTEAFF.